The 19 T cell receptor beta chains listed next were all sequenced from one sample in a study of blood T cell repertoires in COVID-19. The table came from immunoSEQ multiplex PCR; TCRdb's copy has only in-frame clones and leaves some out. The data show more than 300,000 clones, approximately 91% seen once. The specimen was PBMCs or T cells enriched from blood (not recorded which). All receptors derive from a woman under 40 who had been exposed to COVID-19.

The gene calls are TRBV5-1 and TRBJ1-4, with 10 bases lining up with TRBD1. V was clipped by 2 bases and J by 8 bases; unmatched bases: 12. CDR1 is SGHRS and CDR2 is YFSETQ in the germline V gene. The CDR3 loop spans 17 amino acids. CDR3 nucleotide sequence: TGCGCCAGCAGCTTAAGACCGGGACAGGGGACGGTGGAAAAACTGTTTTTT. Its translation: CASSLRPGQGTVEKLFF.

The gene calls are TRBV18 and TRBJ2-2; tentative D call: TRBD1 (6 bases). V was shortened by 1 base and J by 4 bases, with 13 bases between the two germline ends. There are 16 residues in the CDR3. Germline V gives CDR1 KGHSH, CDR2 LQKENI. The CDR3 sequence is CASSPLQGSSTGELFF. CDR3 nucleotides: TGTGCCAGCTCACCACTTCAGGGGTCGTCCACCGGGGAGCTGTTTTTT.

This clone was recorded once. This chain uses TRBV20-1 with TRBJ2-1, with D maybe TRBD2 (6 bases). Trimming stripped 6 bases from V and 15 bases from J, with 18 bases between. The CDR3 has 11 amino acids. Germline V gene sequence: CDR1 DFQATT, CDR2 SNEGSKA (reference sequence). The CDR3 is CSALGTLPLFF. The CDR3 region has the DNA TGCAGTGCCCTTGGGACTCTTCCCCTGTTCTTC.

The chain uses TRBV7-9 and TRBJ2-7; D may be TRBD2 (6 bases). The CDR3 extends over 15 amino acids. Trimming took 5 bases from V and 2 from J, leaving 16 bases between them. The V gene's germline CDR1 is SEHNR and CDR2 FQNEAQ (reference sequence). CDR3 region: CASSHGRQSTYEQYF. The CDR3 bases are TGTGCCAGCAGCCATGGGAGGCAGTCAACCTACGAGCAGTACTTC.

V usage is TRBV9 and J usage is TRBJ2-3; a weak D match, TRBD1 (5 bases). The CDR3 extends over 15 amino acids. The V gene's germline CDR1 is SGDLS and CDR2 YYNGEE. Trimming cost V 5 bases and J 0 bases, with 13 bases left between them. The CDR3 spells CASRPPGHSTDTQYF. The CDR3 coding sequence is TGTGCCAGCAGACCCCCCGGACATAGCACAGATACGCAGTATTTT.

This chain links TRBV19 with TRBJ2-7; tentative D call: TRBD1 (5 bases). The CDR3 contains 13 residues. V was trimmed by 11 bases and J by 6 bases, leaving 20 bases between them. Germline assignment: CDR1 LNHDA and CDR2 SQIVND (reference sequence). The CDR3 sequence: CACGAQFISEQYF. Here the CDR3 DNA reads TGTGCCTGTGGGGCACAATTTATCAGCGAGCAGTACTTC.

This sequence joins TRBV9 and TRBJ2-1; D perhaps matches TRBD2 (6 bases). CDR1 is SGDLS, CDR2 YYNGEE, per germline. V lost 4 bases to trimming and J lost 8 bases, with 22 bases between them. The CDR3 has 16 amino acids. The CDR3 region is CASSSLSRDFVHEQFF. In DNA, the CDR3 is TGTGCCAGCAGCTCCCTCAGCCGGGACTTTGTCCATGAGCAGTTCTTC.

This chain connects TRBV5-1 to TRBJ1-6, with D tentatively TRBD1 (6 bases). V was trimmed by 4 bases and J by 0 bases, leaving 14 bases between them. The CDR3 totals 17 residues. CDR1 SGHRS and CDR2 YFSETQ come from the germline V gene. The CDR3 region has the DNA TGCGCCAGCAGCAAGGACAGTCCGAGCTCCTATAATTCACCCCTCCACTTT. This gives the protein CASSKDSPSSYNSPLHF.

The CDR3 DNA reads TGTGCCAGCAGCCAAGATCCTTCCGGGACAGGGTACAAGGGCTACACCTTC. Amino acid sequence: CASSQDPSGTGYKGYTF. The chain employs TRBV3-1 (or the pseudogene TRBV3-2) and TRBJ1-2; 9 bases are a match to TRBD1. The V and J ends lost 0 bases and 8 bases, in that order; junction bases with no gene match: 13. The CDR3 is made up of 17 amino acids. Germline values: CDR1 LGHDT, CDR2 YNNKEL (reference sequence).

The chain couples TRBV4-3 to TRBJ1-1; D remains ambiguous. CDR1 is LGHNA and CDR2 is YSLEER in the germline V gene. This CDR3 spans 16 amino acids. Trimming took 4 bases from V and 0 from J, leaving 15 bases between them. CDR3 sequence reads: CASSRQVGNLNTEAFF. The CDR3 DNA is TGCGCCAGCAGCCGGCAGGTCGGGAACCTGAACACTGAAGCTTTCTTT.

The chain recombines TRBV13 with TRBJ2-1; the D gene is possibly TRBD2 (5 bases). CDR1 is PRHDT and CDR2 is FYEKMQ in the germline V gene (reference sequence). The germline V and J ends were trimmed by 1 base and 5 bases, with 6 bases remaining between them. The CDR3 extends over 13 amino acids. CDR3 in amino acids: CASSLAGNNEQFF. For the CDR3, the DNA is TGTGCCAGCAGCTTAGCCGGGAACAATGAGCAGTTCTTC. The whole variable domain, remainder taken from reference TRBV13 and TRBJ2-1, is AAGVIQSPRHLIKEKRETATLKCYPIPRHDTVYWYQQGPGQDPQFLISFYEKMQSDKGSIPDRFSAQQFSDYHSELNMSSLELGDSALYFCASSLAGNNEQFFGPGTRLTVL.

This rearrangement joins TRBV9 to TRBJ1-2; D is possibly TRBD1 (5 bases). Germline lookup yields CDR1 SGDLS and CDR2 YYNGEE. The V end lost 0 bases, the J end lost 4 bases, and 13 bases lay between the germline ends. The CDR3 runs 15 residues. For the CDR3, the DNA is TGTGCCAGCAGCGTAGTAGGCGACAGAGTCTATGGCTACACCTTC. This codes for CASSVVGDRVYGYTF.

The chain has TRBV6-5 and TRBJ1-3, with D possibly TRBD1 on 6 matching bases. The germline CDR1 and CDR2 sequences are MNHEY and SVGAGI. This CDR3 is 16 amino acids long. V gave up 2 bases and J gave up 0 bases, with 11 bases separating them. Here the CDR3 reads CASSYGGSLSGNTIYF. The CDR3 region has the DNA TGTGCCAGCAGTTACGGGGGCAGTCTCTCTGGAAACACCATATATTTT.

This chain joins TRBV30 and TRBJ1-6; TRBD1 might be the D (6 bases). Germline V gene lookup returns CDR1 GTSNPN and CDR2 SVGIG (reference sequence). Trimming shortened V by 1 base and J by 9 bases, and 16 bases separated the two germline ends. The CDR3 loop spans 15 amino acids. The CDR3 reads CAWSDLQGSVSPLHF. Written as DNA, the CDR3 is TGTGCCTGGAGTGATTTACAGGGTTCTGTTTCACCCCTCCACTTT.

The chain carries TRBV9 and TRBJ1-2; 8 nucleotides align to TRBD1. CDR3 length: 15 residues. The germline CDR1 and CDR2 sequences are SGDLS and YYNGEE. V shed 3 bases, J shed 4 bases, and the junction held 8 bases outside the gene matches. The CDR3 reads CASSGGGQGTYGYTF. The CDR3 DNA sequence: TGTGCCAGCAGCGGGGGCGGACAGGGTACCTATGGCTACACCTTC. Full variable domain (rest looked up from reference TRBV9 and TRBJ1-2): DSGVTQTPKHLITATGQRVTLRCSPRSGDLSVYWYQQSLDQGLQFLIQYYNGEERAKGNILERFSAQQFPDLHSELNLSSLELGDSALYFCASSGGGQGTYGYTFGSGTRLTVV.

The chain joins TRBV7-9 to TRBJ1-4, with 10 nucleotides matching TRBD1. CDR1 and CDR2 from the germline V gene are SEHNR and FQNEAQ (reference sequence). This CDR3 spans 13 amino acids. J was trimmed by 8 bases and V by 5 bases; bases with no gene match: 2. CDR3 residues: CASSDRGREKLFF. The CDR3 region has the DNA TGTGCCAGCAGCGACAGGGGGCGGGAAAAACTGTTTTTT.

The sample holds one count of this clone. The V gene is TRBV5-4, the J gene TRBJ1-1; D not resolved. Germline CDR1 is SGHNT and CDR2 is YYREEE (reference sequence). The CDR3 covers 15 residues. The V and J ends lost 3 bases and 5 bases respectively, with 17 bases between them. The CDR3 bases are TGTGCCAGCAGCTCCGGAGGTACCGGCCGGACTGAAGCTTTCTTT. Protein sequence: CASSSGGTGRTEAFF.

The count of this clone is one. The genes are TRBV29-1 and TRBJ2-2; D is uncertain. Germline V CDR1 and CDR2: SQVTM, ANQGSEA. The CDR3 runs to 11 residues. V lost 6 bases, J lost 5 bases, and 7 bases lay in between. In DNA, the CDR3 is TGCAGCGTCCAGAGGACCGGGGAGCTGTTTTTT. This encodes CSVQRTGELFF.

The J gene is TRBJ1-3, the V gene TRBV12-3 or TRBV12-4; D not certain. The CDR3 extends over 13 amino acids. The CDR3 region has the DNA TGTGTCGCGGGTACGAGCTCTGGAAACACCATATATTTT. Its protein is CVAGTSSGNTIYF.